This T cell receptor beta chain was sequenced for a study of cytomegalovirus exposure and HLA in healthy donors. PCR was performed using 60 Vbeta and 13 Jbeta primers. Produced via immunoSEQ multiplex PCR; TCRdb's table is partial and in-frame only. The sample includes fewer than 150,000 clones, 70% to 75% of them seen just once. The CDR3 has 14 residues. The germline V and J ends were trimmed by 0 bases and 8 bases, with 10 bases remaining between them. Germline V CDR1 and CDR2: SGHVS, FNYEAQ. V gene TRBV7-6 combines with J gene TRBJ2-2, with a weak D call TRBD1 (6 bases). Material: PBMCs. This sequence originates from a woman aged 40 to 50 in good health and CMV-seronegative. In nucleotides, the CDR3 is TGTGCCAGCAGCTTAGCAACAGGGCGTGGGGAGCTGTTTTTT. Amino acids: CASSLATGRGELFF.